This T cell receptor beta chain derives from a study of vaccination effects on CD4 cells after COVID-19. Study-wide results and limits: In vaccinees who were healthy, merely 1 out of 255 vaccine-induced clones cross-reacted with common cold coronaviruses. Marked contraction was observed in infection-induced and vaccine-induced clones late after vaccination.

As concerns this clone: Its antigen is not known.

The V end lost 2 bases, the J end lost 6 bases, and 13 bases lay between the germline ends. The germline V gene encodes CDR1 SGHTA and CDR2 FQGNSA. The CDR3 covers 14 residues. Repertoires were generated with immunoSEQ multiplex PCR, while TCRdb's copy carries only in-frame clones and drops some. The table has 43,000 or so clones, about 70% seen once. Having been cultured for less than 13 days, the cells underwent CD4+ T cell isolation. Each participant was given two doses of one vaccine (BNT162b2 or mRNA-1273). Each vaccine recipient was nucleocapsid antibody negative and had no prior SARS-CoV-2 infection. Days 3 and 7 were when half the medium was replaced with IL-2 medium.

The chain has TRBV7-2 and TRBJ1-2; unclear D gene. This TCR came from a human donor who received a COVID-19 vaccine. The material was CD4+ T cells from PBMCs cultured without peptide, obtained after COVID-19 vaccination. The CDR3 reads CASSLYGVRNGYTF. CDR3 in DNA: TGTGCCAGCAGCTTATATGGGGTGCGGAATGGCTACACCTTC.